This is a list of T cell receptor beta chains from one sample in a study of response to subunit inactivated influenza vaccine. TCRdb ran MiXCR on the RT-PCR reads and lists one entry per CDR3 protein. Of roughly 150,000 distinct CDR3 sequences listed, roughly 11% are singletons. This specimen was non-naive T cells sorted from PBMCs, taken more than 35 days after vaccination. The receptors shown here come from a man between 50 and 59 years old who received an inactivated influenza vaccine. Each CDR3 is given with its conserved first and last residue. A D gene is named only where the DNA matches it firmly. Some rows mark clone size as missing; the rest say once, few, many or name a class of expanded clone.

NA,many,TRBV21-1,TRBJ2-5,CASSPPPGASGGRLKETQYF,TGTGCCAGCAGCCCCCCCCCTGGGGCTAGCGGGGGACGACTGAAAGAGACCCAGTACTTC
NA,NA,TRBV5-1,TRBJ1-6,CASSPMAAGNSPLHF,TGCGCCAGCAGCCCCATGGCAGCGGGCAATTCACCCCTCCACTTT
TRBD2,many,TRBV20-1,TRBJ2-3,CSASGRLAGSTDTQYF,TGCAGTGCTAGTGGTCGACTAGCGGGCAGCACAGATACGCAGTATTTT
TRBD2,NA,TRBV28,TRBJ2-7,CASSLINTGLAGGRTYEQYF,TGTGCCAGCAGTCTTATTAACACGGGACTAGCGGGAGGCCGTACCTACGAGCAGTACTTC
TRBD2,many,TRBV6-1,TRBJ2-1,CASSRGLAGGYNEQFF,TGTGCCAGCAGCCGGGGACTAGCGGGAGGGTACAATGAGCAGTTCTTC
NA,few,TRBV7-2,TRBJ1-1,CASSIATALNTEAFF,TGTGCCAGCAGCATCGCGACAGCGTTGAACACTGAAGCTTTCTTT
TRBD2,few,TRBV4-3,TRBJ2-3,CASSQEVLAGTDTQYF,TGCGCCAGCAGCCAAGAAGTGCTAGCGGGAACAGATACGCAGTATTTT
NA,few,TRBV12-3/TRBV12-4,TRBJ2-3,CASSFWRGTSTDTQYF,TGTGCCAGCAGTTTTTGGCGGGGAACTAGCACAGATACGCAGTATTTT
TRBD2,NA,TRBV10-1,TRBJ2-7,CAIPILAGEDEQYF,TGCGCCATCCCAATACTAGCGGGAGAAGACGAGCAGTACTTC
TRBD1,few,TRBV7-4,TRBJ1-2,CASSTQTGQRNYGYTF,TGTGCCAGCAGCACCCAGACGGGACAGCGTAACTATGGCTACACCTTC
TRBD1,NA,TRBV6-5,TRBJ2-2,CASRPAGTGITGELFF,TGTGCCAGCAGACCGGCCGGGACAGGGATCACCGGGGAGCTGTTTTTT
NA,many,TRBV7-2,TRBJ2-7,CASSLTAGQSYEQYF,TGTGCCAGCAGCTTAACGGCGGGGCAGTCCTACGAGCAGTACTTC
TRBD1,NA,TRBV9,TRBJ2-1,CASIERDWTGKNNEQFF,TGTGCCAGCATCGAGAGGGATTGGACAGGGAAAAACAATGAGCAGTTCTTC
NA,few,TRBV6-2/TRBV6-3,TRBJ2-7,CASSYSARGQKYEQYF,TGTGCCAGCAGTTACTCCGCTAGGGGCCAGAAGTACGAGCAGTACTTC
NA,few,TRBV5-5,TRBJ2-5,CASSFGSGETQYF,TGTGCCAGCAGCTTCGGGAGCGGGGAGACCCAGTACTTC
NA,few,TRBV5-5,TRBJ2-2,CASSLSQRDTGELFF,TGTGCCAGCAGCTTGTCTCAGAGAGACACCGGGGAGCTGTTTTTT
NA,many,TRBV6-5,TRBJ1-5,CASSYNRWGVNQPQHF,TGTGCCAGCAGTTACAACAGGTGGGGGGTTAATCAGCCCCAGCATTTT
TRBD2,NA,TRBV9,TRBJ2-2,CASSPRGLAGGNTGELFF,TGTGCCAGCAGCCCGCGGGGACTAGCGGGGGGGAACACCGGGGAGCTGTTTTTT
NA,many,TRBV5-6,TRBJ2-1,CASSLLQGLYNEQFF,TGTGCCAGCAGCTTATTGCAGGGTCTCTACAATGAGCAGTTCTTC
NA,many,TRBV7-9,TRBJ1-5,CASSLDGGGNQPQHF,TGTGCCAGCAGCTTAGATGGAGGGGGCAATCAGCCCCAGCATTTT
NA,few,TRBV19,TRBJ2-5,CASTEQPGETQYF,TGTGCCAGTACAGAACAACCGGGGGAGACCCAGTACTTC
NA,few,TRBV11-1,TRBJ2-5,CASSLEGRIETQYF,TGTGCCAGCAGCTTAGAGGGTCGGATCGAGACCCAGTACTTC
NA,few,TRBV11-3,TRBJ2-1,CASSLDHQRDNEQFF,TGTGCCAGCAGCTTAGATCATCAGCGGGACAATGAGCAGTTCTTC
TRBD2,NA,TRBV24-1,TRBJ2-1,CATSSGTSGSTYNEQFF,TGTGCCACCAGTTCCGGGACTAGCGGGAGTACCTACAATGAGCAGTTCTTC
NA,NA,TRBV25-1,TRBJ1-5,CASSVPQGIKNQPQHF,TGTGCCAGCAGTGTCCCACAGGGAATTAAAAATCAGCCCCAGCATTTT
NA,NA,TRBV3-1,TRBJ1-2,CASSQGALGGYTF,TGTGCCAGCAGCCAGGGGGCGCTTGGTGGCTACACCTTC